Listed here are 13 T cell receptor beta chains from one sample, sequenced in a study of cytomegalovirus exposure and HLA in healthy donors. PCR amplification relied on 60 Vbeta primers (plus 13 Jbeta primers). Using immunoSEQ multiplex PCR, the repertoire was profiled, and TCRdb retains in-frame clones only, with some absent. The table shows about 130,000 clones, with approximately 87% occurring only once. The sequenced sample consisted of PBMCs. The receptor set was obtained from a young man in good health and CMV-seropositive.

V gene TRBV10-3 combines with J gene TRBJ2-1; 11 bases match TRBD2. V dropped 8 bases and J dropped 2; count of bases not matched to a gene: 5. The CDR3 contains 15 residues. CDR1 ENHRY and CDR2 SYGVKD come from the germline V gene. The CDR3 coding sequence is TGTGCCATCCGTAGCGGGGGGGCAACCTACAATGAGCAGTTCTTC. Protein: CAIRSGGATYNEQFF.

The gene calls are TRBV18 and TRBJ2-3; D unclear. Trimming pared 3 bases from V and 3 bases from J, leaving 4 bases between. The CDR3 totals 12 residues. Germline V lookup: CDR1 KGHSH, CDR2 LQKENI. In DNA, the CDR3 is TGTGCCAGCTCACCTCAGACAGATACGCAGTATTTT. It yields the protein CASSPQTDTQYF.

The genes are TRBV5-4 and TRBJ1-1; D unclear. Between the trimmed V and J ends, which lost 0 bases and 3 bases, there was a span of 9 bases. CDR1 and CDR2 from the germline V gene are SGHNT and YYREEE (reference sequence). This CDR3 comprises 14 residues. The DNA for the CDR3 is TGTGCCAGCAGCTTGGGGCGGAGTTACACTGAAGCTTTCTTT. Translation: CASSLGRSYTEAFF.

This clone was observed a few times. J is TRBJ2-7 and V is TRBV27; TRBD1 might be the D (5 bases). Trimming removed 2 bases at V and 4 bases at J, with 15 bases between. This CDR3 comprises 15 residues. Germline lookup yields CDR1 MNHEY and CDR2 SMNVEV (reference sequence). The CDR3 coding sequence is TGTGCCAGCAGTTTAGTGGGGCTTCACAAATACGAGCAGTACTTC. It specifies CASSLVGLHKYEQYF.

The chain couples TRBV6-5 to TRBJ2-2; D is perhaps TRBD2 (6 bases). The CDR3 contains 15 residues. Germline V CDR1 and CDR2: MNHEY, SVGAGI. V lost 0 bases, J lost 4 bases, and 9 bases lay in between. The CDR3 sequence is CASSYSFGGTGELFF. The CDR3 nucleotides read TGTGCCAGCAGTTACTCTTTCGGGGGCACCGGGGAGCTGTTTTTT.

As concerns this clone: The germline gene is not matched at one end of the junction; a read error may be the cause. The chain carries TRBV27 and TRBJ1-1, with D unresolved. This CDR3 contains 13 residues. The germline CDR1 and CDR2 sequences are MNHEY and SMNVEV (reference sequence). CDR3 region: CASSLSFLAETFF. In DNA, the CDR3 is TGTGCCAGCAGTTTATCGTTCCTGGCTGAAACTTTCTTT.

This clone showed up just a few times. This chain connects TRBV27 to TRBJ2-7; D may be TRBD1 (5 bases). CDR1 and CDR2 (germline): MNHEY, SMNVEV (reference sequence). CDR3 size: 16 residues. V shed 1 base and J shed 0 bases, with 13 bases lying between them. The CDR3, as DNA: TGTGCCAGCAGTTTATTTGGCGGACATATCTCCTACGAGCAGTACTTC. Translating gives CASSLFGGHISYEQYF.

V and J are TRBV7-8 and TRBJ1-1, with D possibly matching TRBD1 (5 bases). This CDR3 has 14 residues. In germline, CDR1 is SGHVS, CDR2 FQNEAQ. V lost 5 bases, J lost 4 bases, and 14 bases lay in between. CDR3 protein: CASSLGGLATEAFF. The DNA for the CDR3 is TGTGCCAGCAGCCTCGGGGGGTTGGCCACTGAAGCTTTCTTT.

The chain joins TRBV2 to TRBJ2-5; TRBD2 matches 8 bases. Trimming took 9 bases from V and 1 from J; bases not matched to a gene: 7. Germline CDR1 SNHLY, CDR2 FYNNEI. The CDR3 covers 14 residues. CDR3 sequence: CASRRLATQETQYF. The CDR3 DNA follows: TGTGCCAGTCGCCGACTAGCGACCCAAGAGACCCAGTACTTC.

This clone came up a few times. The chain recombines TRBV6-6 with TRBJ1-2; D might be TRBD1 (5 bases). Germline assignment: CDR1 MNHNY and CDR2 SVGAGI (reference sequence). Deletions cut 0 bases from V and 4 bases from J, with 12 bases between. This CDR3 spans 15 amino acids. The CDR3 region is CASSYSYGGGYGYTF. DNA of the CDR3: TGTGCCAGCAGTTACTCTTACGGGGGTGGCTATGGCTACACCTTC.

Comment on this clone: The junction departs from the called germline gene at one end, perhaps through a read error. The chain employs TRBV5-1 and TRBJ1-6; the D is unclear. In germline, CDR1 is SGHRS, CDR2 YFSETQ. The CDR3 length is 15 residues. The chain's CDR3 is CASSAVDLYNSPLHF. The CDR3 nucleotides read TGCGCCAGCAGCGCCGTTGATCTCTATAATTCCCCCCTCCACTTT.

The J gene is TRBJ1-3, the V gene TRBV7-8; 11 positions match TRBD1. This CDR3 is 17 amino acids long. Losses at the gene ends were 5 bases for V and 3 bases for J; bases not matched to a gene: 9. Germline V CDR1 and CDR2: SGHVS, FQNEAQ. DNA for the CDR3: TGTGCCAGCAGCCCTCGGAGGACAGGGGGCCTTGGAAACACCATATATTTT. Translation gives CASSPRRTGGLGNTIYF.

The V gene is TRBV18, the J gene TRBJ2-2, with 7 bases fitting TRBD1. This CDR3 region has 15 residues. Per the germline V gene, CDR1 is KGHSH and CDR2 is LQKENI. Trimming took 2 bases from V and 6 from J; bases not matched to a gene: 6. The DNA of the CDR3 is TGTGCCAGCTCACCAACGACAGGGAAGGCCGGGGAGCTGTTTTTT. Amino acids: CASSPTTGKAGELFF.